The 21 T cell receptor beta chains below all came from one sample that was sequenced in a study of shared clonotypes between healthy human individuals. The naive CD8 fraction comprised CD45RO-negative cells positively selected for CCR7 and excluded terminally differentiated effector memory CD45RA+ cells. The repertoire was sequenced with immunoSEQ multiplex PCR; TCRdb's copy has only in-frame clones and lacks some. The table shows roughly 2.1 million clones, with roughly 91% occurring only once. The sequenced sample consisted of naive CD8+ T cells from PBMCs. The receptor source for this set is a man between 18 and 29 years old in good health. Some clones in this sample may be carry-over from other donors' samples.

The chain links TRBV28 to TRBJ1-5, with 10 bases lining up with TRBD1. The germline CDR1 and CDR2 sequences are MDHEN and SYDVKM. CDR3 length: 20 residues. Germline trimming cut 6 bases from V and 4 bases from J; bases unmatched to any gene: 21. CDR3: CASSEPRESTGGVNNQPQHF. The CDR3, as DNA: TGTGCCAGCAGCGAACCTCGGGAGTCGACAGGGGGCGTGAATAATCAGCCCCAGCATTTT. Using reference TRBV28 and TRBJ1-5 for the parts outside the CDR3, the full variable domain is DVKVTQSSRYLVKRTGEKVFLECVQDMDHENMFWYRQDPGLGLRLIYFSYDVKMKEKGDIPEGYSVSREKKERFSLILESASTNQTSMYLCASSEPRESTGGVNNQPQHFGDGTRLSIL.

A single count supports this clone. The chain links TRBV30 to TRBJ2-3; TRBD2 matches at 7 bases. Germline V CDR1 and CDR2: GTSNPN, SVGIG (reference sequence). The CDR3 spans 14 residues. The junction had 4 bases not matched to a gene; V was cut back by 4 bases and J by 0 bases. CDR3 in amino acids: CAWTSSGSTDTQYF. CDR3 DNA: TGTGCCTGGACTTCTAGCGGAAGCACAGATACGCAGTATTTT.

This clone has a single count. V gene TRBV20-1 combines with J gene TRBJ2-5, with a possible D match to TRBD2 (5 bases). The germline V gene has CDR1 DFQATT and CDR2 SNEGSKA (reference sequence). V was cut by 6 bases and J by 7 bases, with 12 bases left in between. The CDR3 is 11 amino acids. The CDR3 DNA is TGCAGTGCCCGTAATGCGGGGACCCAGTACTTC. Translating it yields CSARNAGTQYF.

In this sample, this clone turned up a few times. This chain links TRBV7-9 with TRBJ1-2; no firm D call. Germline V gene sequence: CDR1 SEHNR, CDR2 FQNEAQ (reference sequence). CDR3 size: 11 residues. V was clipped by 5 bases and J by 2 bases, with 3 bases between them. In DNA, the CDR3 is TGTGCCAGCAGCGACAACTATGGCTACACCTTC. Translation gives CASSDNYGYTF.

To note about this clone: The sample holds other DNA sequences that translate to the same CDR3. The V call is TRBV28, the J call TRBJ1-1; possibly TRBD1 for D (6 bases). Between the trimmed V and J ends, which lost 3 bases and 0 bases, there was a span of 11 bases. CDR1 and CDR2 (germline): MDHEN, SYDVKM. The CDR3 contains 15 residues. CDR3 in amino acids: CASSFRGGLNTEAFF. The CDR3 nucleotides are TGTGCCAGCAGTTTTAGGGGGGGATTGAACACTGAAGCTTTCTTT.

V gene TRBV5-1 combines with J gene TRBJ2-5, with D tentatively TRBD2 (6 bases). CDR3 size: 15 residues. Germline assignment: CDR1 SGHRS and CDR2 YFSETQ. The V end was cut by 4 bases, the J end by 2 bases, with 15 bases between. CDR3 DNA sequence: TGCGCCAGCAGCACGACGGGCGGGATTCAAGAGACCCAGTACTTC. Translation: CASSTTGGIQETQYF.

The rearrangement links TRBV30 to TRBJ2-3, with 8 bases that match TRBD2. V shed 3 bases and J 4 bases; nucleotides not matched to a gene: 9. There are 15 residues in the CDR3. Germline V gene data show CDR1 as GTSNPN and CDR2 as SVGIG (reference sequence). The CDR3 DNA is TGTGCCTGGAGCCCGGGCAGCGGGGGTGCAGATACGCAGTATTTT. Translation: CAWSPGSGGADTQYF. Combining the CDR3 with reference TRBV30 and TRBJ2-3 gives the whole variable domain SQTIHQWPATLVQPVGSPLSLECTVEGTSNPNLYWYRQAAGRGLQLLFYSVGIGQISSEVPQNLSASRPQDRQFILSSKKLLLSDSGFYLCAWSPGSGGADTQYFGPGTRLTVL.

V is TRBV27 and J is TRBJ2-1; D remains ambiguous. The CDR3 has 15 amino acids. Trimming cost V 3 bases and J 4 bases, with 13 bases left between them. The germline V gene encodes CDR1 MNHEY and CDR2 SMNVEV (reference sequence). This chain's CDR3 is CASSFGSLLYNEQFF. For the CDR3, the DNA is TGTGCCAGCAGTTTCGGCAGTTTACTGTACAATGAGCAGTTCTTC.

The chain carries TRBV9 and TRBJ2-3; 11 positions agree with TRBD2. This CDR3 comprises 19 residues. The J segment lost 0 bases and the V segment lost 3 bases, leaving 12 bases of the junction unmatched. Germline V gene sequence: CDR1 SGDLS, CDR2 YYNGEE. CDR3 sequence reads: CASSASGTSGSSSTDTQYF. The CDR3 DNA reads TGTGCCAGCAGCGCGTCCGGGACTAGCGGTTCTTCAAGCACAGATACGCAGTATTTT. Filled out from reference TRBV9 and TRBJ2-3, the complete variable domain reads DSGVTQTPKHLITATGQRVTLRCSPRSGDLSVYWYQQSLDQGLQFLIQYYNGEERAKGNILERFSAQQFPDLHSELNLSSLELGDSALYFCASSASGTSGSSSTDTQYFGPGTRLTVL.

The chain uses TRBV6-4 and TRBJ2-7; perhaps TRBD2 as D (5 bases). The CDR3 length is 16 residues. CDR1 MRHNA and CDR2 SNTAGT come from the germline V gene. With 3 bases removed from V and 4 bases from J, the gap between germline ends came to 19 bases. This CDR3 reads CASSEEADGGSYEQYF. The CDR3 coding sequence is TGTGCCAGCAGTGAGGAGGCGGATGGCGGGTCTTACGAGCAGTACTTC.

The chain has TRBV6-5 and TRBJ2-2, with D perhaps TRBD1 (5 bases). The V gene's germline CDR1 is MNHEY and CDR2 SVGAGI. This CDR3 is built from 15 residues. V lost 2 bases, J lost 1 base, and 8 bases lay in between. The CDR3 DNA sequence: TGTGCCAGCAGTTACGCAACAGGGAACACCGGGGAGCTGTTTTTT. It yields the protein CASSYATGNTGELFF.

This rearrangement joins TRBV6-4 to TRBJ1-5, with TRBD1 matching over 8 bases. Looked up from germline, CDR1 is MRHNA and CDR2 is SNTAGT. The CDR3 has 15 amino acids. The ends lost 0 bases at V and 7 bases at J; junction bases unmatched: 5. This CDR3 reads CASSDSKDRDQPQHF. The CDR3 region has the DNA TGTGCCAGCAGTGACTCGAAGGACAGGGACCAGCCCCAGCATTTT.

The DNA for the CDR3 is TGTGCCAGCAGTTGGGACAGCTCGAACACCGGGGAGCTGTTTTTT. It is translated as CASSWDSSNTGELFF. The gene calls are TRBV28 and TRBJ2-2; TRBD1 matches at 7 bases. The CDR3 sequence is 15 residues long. After removal of 4 bases from V and 0 bases from J, the junction contained 2 bases not matched to a gene. CDR1 MDHEN and CDR2 SYDVKM come from the germline V gene.

The CDR3 is CASSFRDRGRAGELFF. Here the CDR3 DNA reads TGTGCCAGCAGTTTCCGGGACAGGGGACGCGCCGGGGAGCTGTTTTTT. V and J are TRBV28 and TRBJ2-2, with 10 bases identical to TRBD1. Looked up from germline, CDR1 is MDHEN and CDR2 is SYDVKM. The CDR3 extends over 16 amino acids. The V gene end was trimmed by 3 bases and the J gene end by 6 bases; junction bases not matched to a gene: 7.

The chain employs TRBV27 and TRBJ2-3; 12 positions agree with TRBD2. CDR3 size: 18 residues. From germline, CDR1 is MNHEY and CDR2 SMNVEV (reference sequence). The trim removed 6 bases at V and 3 bases at J, leaving 13 bases unmatched. The CDR3 loop reads CASSPPPTSGRSTDTQYF. The CDR3 DNA follows: TGTGCCAGCAGCCCTCCCCCAACTAGCGGGAGGTCGACAGATACGCAGTATTTT.

The rearrangement links TRBV7-8 to TRBJ2-2; TRBD2 agrees at 13 bases. J gave up 4 bases and V 2 bases, and 7 bases lay outside the gene matches. CDR1 and CDR2 (germline): SGHVS, FQNEAQ. The CDR3 has 18 residues. CDR3 in DNA: TGTGCCAGCAGCTTACCGACTAGCGGGAGGAAGGGCACCGGGGAGCTGTTTTTT. Translating gives CASSLPTSGRKGTGELFF.

The chain combines TRBV29-1 with TRBJ1-2, with TRBD1 as a possible D gene (6 bases). V was trimmed by 7 bases and J by 2 bases, leaving 14 bases between them. The V gene's germline CDR1 is SQVTM and CDR2 ANQGSEA. This CDR3 has 13 amino acids. CDR3 nucleotides: TGCAGCGCGGAGATCGACAGGAACTATGGCTACACCTTC. Protein sequence: CSAEIDRNYGYTF.

The chain couples TRBV7-9 to TRBJ2-2; D is perhaps TRBD1 or TRBD2 (5 bases each). CDR1 and CDR2 from the germline V gene are SEHNR and FQNEAQ (reference sequence). This CDR3 has 15 amino acids. The ends were cut back, 4 bases at V and 6 bases at J, with 15 bases in the middle. CDR3 loop: CASSSPGPSPGELFF. DNA of the CDR3: TGTGCCAGCAGCTCCCCGGGACCTAGTCCCGGGGAGCTGTTTTTT.

The rearrangement links TRBV5-6 to TRBJ2-1; tentatively, D is TRBD2 (5 bases). The CDR3 runs 13 residues. V lost 3 bases, J lost 8 bases, and 12 bases lay in between. Per the germline V gene, CDR1 is SGHDT and CDR2 is YYEEEE. The CDR3 reads CASSWTDYHEQFF. In DNA form, the CDR3 reads TGTGCCAGCAGCTGGACTGATTATCATGAGCAGTTCTTC.

CDR3 in amino acids: CASSGWVSSYNEQFF. The CDR3 nucleotides are TGTGCCAGCAGTGGGTGGGTTAGCTCCTACAATGAGCAGTTCTTC. The chain uses TRBV6-5 and TRBJ2-1; no reliable D call. V lost 5 bases and J 0 bases, leaving 11 bases between the germline ends. Germline-derived CDR1 and CDR2 are MNHEY and SVGAGI. The CDR3 runs 15 residues.

The chain joins TRBV27 to TRBJ2-1; 8 nucleotides align to TRBD2. CDR1 is MNHEY and CDR2 is SMNVEV in the germline V gene (reference sequence). V lost 7 bases and J lost 7; bases outside the gene matches: 12. This CDR3 contains 15 residues. DNA for the CDR3: TGTGCCAGCACTAAAAAGGAGCGGGGGAGAAATGAGCAGTTCTTC. Protein product: CASTKKERGRNEQFF.